The 30 T cell receptor beta chains listed next were all sequenced from one sample in a study of vaccination and CD4 T cells after COVID-19. Cultured CD4+ T cell DNA underwent sequencing with the Oncomine TCR Beta short-read assay. TCRdb redid the calling of the PCR reads with MiXCR, one entry per CDR3 protein. The data contain 15,000 to 20,000 distinct CDR3 sequences, approximately 60% of them seen just once; the ten biggest clones take up about 10%. Regarding treatment: roughly 10-day PBMC culture with coronavirus spike peptide pools or control peptides (ViraFEST assay). No antigen is known for these receptors. Sequencing was carried out using CD4+ T cells from blood, cultured in vitro. The receptor set was obtained from a human donor who had recovered from COVID-19.

The chain recombines TRBV6-1 with TRBJ2-7, with unresolved D. Germline CDR1 is MNHNS and CDR2 is SASEGT. The CDR3 consists of 13 residues. Trimming left V 11 bases short and J 3 bases short, with 17 bases between. CDR3: CALQPNGYYEQYF. Here the CDR3 DNA reads TGTGCCTTACAACCGAACGGGTACTACGAGCAGTACTTC.

This clonotype was detected only once. The J gene is TRBJ2-3, the V gene TRBV7-6; no clear D. CDR1 and CDR2 (germline): SGHVS, FNYEAQ. The CDR3 spans 14 residues. The germline V and J ends were trimmed by 0 bases and 9 bases, with 13 bases remaining between them. The CDR3 loop is CASSLAQSGSTQYF. CDR3 in DNA: TGTGCCAGCAGCTTAGCGCAGAGTGGTTCCACGCAGTATTTT.

This clonotype was seen only a few times. This rearrangement joins TRBV7-3 to TRBJ2-7; unclear D gene. Germline values: CDR1 SGHTA, CDR2 FQGTGA. Trimming left V 3 bases short and J 1 base short, with 13 bases between. The CDR3 totals 15 residues. The CDR3 sequence is CASSLMAGDSYEQYF. The DNA of the CDR3 is TGTGCCAGCAGCTTGATGGCAGGTGATTCCTACGAGCAGTACTTC.

This clonotype was recorded a few times. The genes are TRBV27 and TRBJ1-6; maybe TRBD1 (6 bases). This CDR3 has 14 amino acids. The V gene's germline CDR1 is MNHEY and CDR2 SMNVEV (reference sequence). Trimming took off 6 bases at V and 6 bases at J, with 12 bases between the two ends. As DNA, the CDR3 is TGTGCCAGCAGGAAGGACAGATCTAATTCACCCCTCCACTTT. It is translated as CASRKDRSNSPLHF.

The V call is TRBV12-3 or TRBV12-4, the J call TRBJ1-3; D unclear. This CDR3 has 13 residues. V lost 2 bases to trimming and J lost 0 bases, with 2 bases between them. The CDR3 sequence: CASSLLSGNTIYF. The CDR3 DNA reads as TGTGCCAGCAGTTTACTCTCTGGAAACACCATATATTTT.

This clonotype was seen a few times. The chain has TRBV24-1 and TRBJ1-5; 8 bases agree with TRBD1. This CDR3 has 13 amino acids. Germline loops: CDR1 KGHDR, CDR2 SFDVKD. Unmatched junction bases numbered 8, after V lost 4 bases and J lost 13 bases. The CDR3 bases are TGTGCCACCAGTGACCCAACGGGACAGGCTCAGCATTTT. Translation: CATSDPTGQAQHF.

This rearrangement joins TRBV11-2 to TRBJ2-5, with D possibly matching TRBD2 (7 bases). Trimming removed 0 bases at V and 5 bases at J, with 16 bases between. CDR3 length: 16 residues. CDR1 is SGHAT and CDR2 is FQNNGV in the germline V gene. In DNA form, the CDR3 reads TGTGCCAGCAGCTTAGATATCCGGGGGGCGAGGGAGACCCAGTACTTC. Residues: CASSLDIRGARETQYF.

The J gene is TRBJ2-5, the V gene TRBV11-2; D is unclear. The ends were cut back, 1 base at V and 3 bases at J, with 6 bases in the middle. The CDR3 spans 13 residues. Germline V gives CDR1 SGHAT, CDR2 FQNNGV. For the CDR3, the DNA is TGTGCCAGCAGCTTAGCAGTGGAAGAGACCCAGTACTTC. Translating it yields CASSLAVEETQYF.

In its sample, this clonotype was seen a few times. This sequence joins TRBV2 and TRBJ1-5; the D gene is possibly TRBD1 (5 bases). The germline gives CDR1 SNHLY, CDR2 FYNNEI. This CDR3 has 14 amino acids. V lost 4 bases and J 5 bases, leaving 12 bases between the germline ends. The DNA of the CDR3 is TGTGCCAGCAGTGCCCGGGACCCCTATCAGCCCCAGCATTTT. It specifies CASSARDPYQPQHF.

The chain employs TRBV24-1 and TRBJ2-2; D is unresolved. The V gene lost 9 bases and the J gene lost 7 bases, with 11 bases spanning the gap. CDR1 and CDR2 (germline): KGHDR, SFDVKD. The length of the CDR3 is 12 residues. The CDR3, as DNA: TGTGCCACCTGGGCAGCTAACGGGGAGCTGTTTTTT. Its protein product is CATWAANGELFF.

The chain has TRBV23-1 and TRBJ1-6; 7 nucleotides match TRBD1. TRBV23-1 is assigned to the ORF class and has an uncertain function. This CDR3 spans 13 amino acids. Trimming took 7 bases from V and 7 from J; bases not matched to a gene: 4. The CDR3 coding sequence is TGCGCCAGCATCGGACAGGAAAATTCACCCCTCCACTTT. Protein: CASIGQENSPLHF.

This clonotype was seen only a few times. The chain couples TRBV7-6 to TRBJ1-5, with D possibly matching TRBD1 (6 bases). The CDR3 loop spans 14 amino acids. Between the trimmed V and J ends, which lost 5 bases and 6 bases, there was a span of 14 bases. CDR1 and CDR2 from the germline V gene are SGHVS and FNYEAQ. The CDR3 sequence: CASSPVGAGQPQHF. The CDR3 DNA reads TGTGCCAGCAGCCCAGTGGGGGCGGGTCAGCCCCAGCATTTT. The entire variable domain, with the rest obtained from reference TRBV7-6 and TRBJ1-5, is as follows: GAGVSQSPRYKVTKRGQDVALRCDPISGHVSLYWYRQALGQGPEFLTYFNYEAQQDKSGLPNDRFSAERPEGSISTLTIQRTEQRDSAMYRCASSPVGAGQPQHFGDGTRLSIL.

This rearrangement joins TRBV7-6 to TRBJ1-4; unclear D gene. Trimming stripped 2 bases from V and 5 bases from J, with 12 bases between. CDR3 length: 15 amino acids. Germline values: CDR1 SGHVS, CDR2 FNYEAQ. CDR3 protein: CASSLNGPGNEKLFF. In nucleotides, the CDR3 is TGTGCCAGCAGCTTAAATGGGCCCGGGAATGAAAAACTGTTTTTT.

The V call is TRBV6-5, the J call TRBJ2-1, with D perhaps TRBD2 (5 bases). The germline gives CDR1 MNHEY, CDR2 SVGAGI. The CDR3 length is 15 residues. V was pared by 0 bases and J by 12 bases, with 18 bases between. The CDR3 region has the DNA TGTGCCAGCAGTTACTCGGGTGTCCTTACTAGGGCGCAGTTCTTC. It translates to CASSYSGVLTRAQFF.

The chain is built from TRBV20-1 and TRBJ2-2; D possibly matches TRBD1 or TRBD2 (6 bases each). The CDR3 is 14 amino acids. Germline V gene data show CDR1 as DFQATT and CDR2 as SNEGSKA (reference sequence). Trimming pared 2 bases from V and 5 bases from J, leaving 12 bases between. In DNA form, the CDR3 reads TGCAGTGCTAGACTGGGGGGCCTAACCGGGGAGCTGTTTTTT. Its protein product is CSARLGGLTGELFF.

The chain has TRBV7-9 and TRBJ1-1; D not certain. The CDR3 extends over 12 amino acids. Trimming took 5 bases from V and 10 from J, leaving 14 bases between them. Germline loops: CDR1 SEHNR, CDR2 FQNEAQ (reference sequence). In nucleotides, the CDR3 is TGTGCCAGCAGCCGTGCGACGCTGGGAGCTTTCTTT. It encodes CASSRATLGAFF.

J is TRBJ1-1 and V is TRBV20-1; D call uncertain. Germline values: CDR1 DFQATT, CDR2 SNEGSKA (reference sequence). The CDR3 consists of 15 residues. The chain's CDR3 is CRIPPLAARNTEAFF. The CDR3 DNA sequence: TGCAGGATACCCCCCCTGGCCGCGCGGAACACTGAAGCTTTCTTT.

This clonotype was seen only a few times. The rearrangement joins TRBV7-9 to TRBJ2-3; tentative D call: TRBD2 (5 bases). This CDR3 is 13 amino acids long. The germline gives CDR1 SEHNR, CDR2 FQNEAQ (reference sequence). V lost 5 bases and J lost 6, with 12 bases in between. The DNA for the CDR3 is TGTGCCAGCAGCAGAGGGAGTGAGGATACGCAGTATTTT. Protein: CASSRGSEDTQYF.

The chain is built from TRBV27 and TRBJ2-1; the D call may be TRBD1 or TRBD2 (6 bases each). Germline loops: CDR1 MNHEY, CDR2 SMNVEV (reference sequence). CDR3 length: 16 residues. V was cut by 1 base and J by 0 bases, with 10 bases left in between. CDR3: CASSLYTGASYNEQFF. CDR3 DNA sequence: TGTGCCAGCAGTTTATATACGGGGGCCTCCTACAATGAGCAGTTCTTC.

This clonotype was seen just once. J is TRBJ1-1 and V is TRBV18; perhaps TRBD1 as D (5 bases). This CDR3 spans 13 amino acids. Deletions cut 4 bases from V and 3 bases from J, with 9 bases between. The germline V gene encodes CDR1 KGHSH and CDR2 LQKENI. This CDR3 is CASSQGVDTEAFF. Here the CDR3 DNA reads TGTGCCAGCTCACAAGGGGTGGACACTGAAGCTTTCTTT.

The gene calls are TRBV5-8 and TRBJ2-3, with TRBD1 as a possible D gene (6 bases). Germline V gene data show CDR1 as SGHTS and CDR2 as YDEGEE. With 4 bases removed from V and 2 bases from J, the gap between germline ends came to 11 bases. This CDR3 contains 14 residues. This CDR3 reads CASSRRQVTDTQYF. CDR3 nucleotides: TGTGCCAGCAGCCGCCGACAGGTCACAGATACGCAGTATTTT.

By sample share, this clonotype is medium-sized. This sequence joins TRBV24-1 and TRBJ1-2; 8 bases map to TRBD1. With V trimmed by 4 bases and J by 4 bases, 7 bases remained unmatched. CDR1 is KGHDR, CDR2 SFDVKD, per germline. This CDR3 contains 15 residues. The CDR3 here is CATSDETGDGYGYTF. The CDR3 bases are TGTGCCACCAGTGACGAGACAGGGGACGGCTATGGCTACACCTTC.

This clonotype has just a few counts. The CDR3 reads CASSYSKGMNTEAFF. DNA for the CDR3: TGTGCCAGCAGTTACTCGAAGGGGATGAACACTGAAGCTTTCTTT. The V call is TRBV6-5, the J call TRBJ1-1; TRBD1 is a possible D gene (5 bases). The germline V gene encodes CDR1 MNHEY and CDR2 SVGAGI. Trimming removed 0 bases at V and 0 bases at J, with 8 bases between. The CDR3 consists of 15 residues.

This clonotype was seen more than once but under ten times. The CDR3 protein is CASSPGNRDNYGYTF. CDR3 sequence (DNA): TGTGCCAGCAGCCCTGGAAACAGGGACAACTATGGCTACACCTTC. The gene calls are TRBV3-1 and TRBJ1-2; D might be TRBD1 (6 bases). The CDR3 covers 15 residues. Trimming left V 4 bases short and J 2 bases short, with 14 bases between. Germline V CDR1 and CDR2: LGHDT, YNNKEL (reference sequence).

The chain employs TRBV20-1 and TRBJ1-4; no reliable D call. Trimming stripped 3 bases from V and 4 bases from J, with 12 bases between. Germline loops: CDR1 DFQATT, CDR2 SNEGSKA (reference sequence). The CDR3 sequence is 14 residues long. In DNA, the CDR3 is TGCAGTGCTAGTGGCGGACGGCTTAATGAAAAACTGTTTTTT. Its protein is CSASGGRLNEKLFF.

This clonotype was seen only once. The rearrangement uses TRBV20-1 and TRBJ2-5; D unresolved. V was shortened by 0 bases and J by 2 bases, with 7 bases between the two germline ends. The germline CDR1 and CDR2 sequences are DFQATT and SNEGSKA (reference sequence). The CDR3 totals 13 residues. CDR3 amino acids: CSARENLQETQYF. CDR3 nucleotides: TGCAGTGCTAGAGAAAACTTACAAGAGACCCAGTACTTC.

The J gene is TRBJ1-1, the V gene TRBV6-1, with D hard to call. This CDR3 contains 15 residues. Germline CDR1 and CDR2: MNHNS and SASEGT. V lost 6 bases and J 1 base, leaving 15 bases between the germline ends. The CDR3 loop is CASSPGGLRNTEAFF. The CDR3 nucleotides read TGTGCCAGCAGCCCCGGAGGTCTGCGGAACACTGAAGCTTTCTTT.

The chain employs TRBV20-1 and TRBJ2-2; no reliable D call. CDR1 and CDR2 (germline): DFQATT, SNEGSKA (reference sequence). Trimming took 6 bases from V and 0 from J, leaving 14 bases between them. The CDR3 loop spans 15 amino acids. The CDR3 here is CSAKISGSNTGELFF. In nucleotides, the CDR3 is TGCAGTGCCAAAATCTCCGGGTCGAACACCGGGGAGCTGTTTTTT.

The V and J genes are TRBV7-9 and TRBJ1-5, with D possibly matching TRBD1 (6 bases). CDR1 is SEHNR, CDR2 FQNEAQ, per germline (reference sequence). The V end was cut by 2 bases, the J end by 4 bases, with 12 bases between. This CDR3 has 15 amino acids. The CDR3 bases are TGTGCCAGCAGCTTACGGGAGGGGGTTAATCAGCCCCAGCATTTT. Amino acid sequence: CASSLREGVNQPQHF.

V usage is TRBV28 and J usage is TRBJ2-4; D not resolved. Germline V lookup: CDR1 MDHEN, CDR2 SYDVKM. V was shortened by 5 bases and J by 0 bases, with 11 bases between the two germline ends. CDR3 size: 15 residues. The CDR3 sequence: CASSLPDLAKNIQYF. The CDR3 nucleotides read TGTGCCAGCAGTCTCCCGGACCTAGCCAAAAACATTCAGTACTTC.